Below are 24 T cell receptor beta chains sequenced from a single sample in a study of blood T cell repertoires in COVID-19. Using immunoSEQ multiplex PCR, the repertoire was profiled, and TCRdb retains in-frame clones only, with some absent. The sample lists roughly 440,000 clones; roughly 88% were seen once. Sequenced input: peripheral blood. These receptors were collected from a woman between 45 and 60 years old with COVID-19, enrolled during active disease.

For the CDR3, the DNA is TGTGCCAGCAGTGAATATTACAGAAGCGAGCAGTACTTC. It encodes CASSEYYRSEQYF. V is TRBV25-1 and J is TRBJ2-7; D is uncertain. Germline CDR1 and CDR2: MGHDK and SYGVNS. Trimming pared 0 bases from V and 6 bases from J, leaving 9 bases between. The CDR3 loop spans 13 amino acids.

In nucleotides, the CDR3 is TGTGCCAGCAGCCAGTCAGGGGGCGCAGGGGGCTACACCTTC. It translates to CASSQSGGAGGYTF. V usage is TRBV3-1 (or the pseudogene TRBV3-2) and J usage is TRBJ1-2, with TRBD1 identical over 8 bases. The CDR3 loop spans 14 amino acids. The V gene's germline CDR1 is LGHDT and CDR2 YNNKEL (reference sequence). V lost 3 bases, J lost 8 bases, and 8 bases stayed unmatched.

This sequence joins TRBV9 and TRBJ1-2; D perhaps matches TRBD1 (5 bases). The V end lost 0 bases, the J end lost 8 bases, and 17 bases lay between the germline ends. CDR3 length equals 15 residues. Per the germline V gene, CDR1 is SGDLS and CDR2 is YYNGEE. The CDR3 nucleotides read TGTGCCAGCAGCGTAGAGGCAAGCAGGGTGGGGGGCTACACCTTC. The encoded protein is CASSVEASRVGGYTF.

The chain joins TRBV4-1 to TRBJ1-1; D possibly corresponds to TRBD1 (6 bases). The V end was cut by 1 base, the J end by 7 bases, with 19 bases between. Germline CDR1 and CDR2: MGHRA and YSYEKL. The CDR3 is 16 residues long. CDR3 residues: CASSQGQGRGSGEAFF. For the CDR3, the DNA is TGCGCCAGCAGCCAAGGTCAGGGCAGGGGATCGGGTGAAGCTTTCTTT.

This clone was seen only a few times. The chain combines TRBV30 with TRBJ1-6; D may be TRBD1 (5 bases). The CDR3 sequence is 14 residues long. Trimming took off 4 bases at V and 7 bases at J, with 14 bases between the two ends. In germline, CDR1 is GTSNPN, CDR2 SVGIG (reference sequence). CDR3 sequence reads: CAWIQGLYNSPLHF. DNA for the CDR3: TGTGCCTGGATTCAGGGTCTTTACAATTCACCCCTCCACTTT.

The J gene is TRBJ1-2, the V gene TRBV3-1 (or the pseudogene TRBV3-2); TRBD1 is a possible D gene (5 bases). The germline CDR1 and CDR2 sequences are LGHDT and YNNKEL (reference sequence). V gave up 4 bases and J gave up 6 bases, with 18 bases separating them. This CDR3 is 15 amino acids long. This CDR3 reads CASSPRDSLIDGYTF. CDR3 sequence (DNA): TGTGCCAGCAGCCCCCGGGACTCCCTTATCGATGGCTACACCTTC.

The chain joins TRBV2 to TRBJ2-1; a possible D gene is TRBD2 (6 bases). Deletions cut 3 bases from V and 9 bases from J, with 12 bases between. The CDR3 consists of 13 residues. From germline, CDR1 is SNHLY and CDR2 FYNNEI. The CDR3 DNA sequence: TGTGCCAGCAGTGAGGAGCATAGCGGTGAGCAGTTCTTC. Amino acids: CASSEEHSGEQFF.

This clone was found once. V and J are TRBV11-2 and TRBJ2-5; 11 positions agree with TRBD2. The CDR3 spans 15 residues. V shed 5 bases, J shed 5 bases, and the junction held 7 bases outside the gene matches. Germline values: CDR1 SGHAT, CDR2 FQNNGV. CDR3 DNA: TGTGCCAGCAGCCTACTAGCGGGGGCCTCGGAGACCCAGTACTTC. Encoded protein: CASSLLAGASETQYF.

Here the CDR3 reads CASRRSGTGGGQPQHF. The CDR3 coding sequence is TGTGCCAGCAGGCGATCCGGGACAGGGGGTGGTCAGCCCCAGCATTTT. The chain uses TRBV2 and TRBJ1-5; TRBD1 aligns across 11 bases. J gave up 6 bases and V 6 bases, and 10 bases lay outside the gene matches. The germline V gene encodes CDR1 SNHLY and CDR2 FYNNEI. The CDR3 length is 16 residues.

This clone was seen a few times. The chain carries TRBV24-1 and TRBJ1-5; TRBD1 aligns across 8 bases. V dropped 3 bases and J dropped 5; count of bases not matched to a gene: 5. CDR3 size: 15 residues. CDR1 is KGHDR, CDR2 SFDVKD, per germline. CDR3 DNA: TGTGCCACCAGTGATCAAGGACAGGGAGATCAGCCCCAGCATTTT. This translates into CATSDQGQGDQPQHF.

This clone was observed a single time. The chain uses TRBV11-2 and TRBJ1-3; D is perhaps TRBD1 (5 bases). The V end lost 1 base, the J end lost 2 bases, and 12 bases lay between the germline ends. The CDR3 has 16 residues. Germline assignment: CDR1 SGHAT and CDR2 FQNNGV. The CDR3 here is CASSLGPRGTGNTIYF. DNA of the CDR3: TGTGCCAGCAGCTTAGGGCCCCGGGGGACTGGAAACACCATATATTTT. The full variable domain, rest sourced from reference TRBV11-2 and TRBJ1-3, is EAGVAQSPRYKIIEKRQSVAFWCNPISGHATLYWYQQILGQGPKLLIQFQNNGVVDDSQLPKDRFSAERLKGVDSTLKIQPAKLEDSAVYLCASSLGPRGTGNTIYFGEGSWLTVV.

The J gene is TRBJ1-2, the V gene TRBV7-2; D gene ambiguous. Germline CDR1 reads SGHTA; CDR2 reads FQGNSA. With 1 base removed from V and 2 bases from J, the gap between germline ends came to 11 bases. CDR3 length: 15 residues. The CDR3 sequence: CASSLEEGGNYGYTF. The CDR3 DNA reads TGTGCCAGCAGCTTAGAAGAGGGAGGAAACTATGGCTACACCTTC.

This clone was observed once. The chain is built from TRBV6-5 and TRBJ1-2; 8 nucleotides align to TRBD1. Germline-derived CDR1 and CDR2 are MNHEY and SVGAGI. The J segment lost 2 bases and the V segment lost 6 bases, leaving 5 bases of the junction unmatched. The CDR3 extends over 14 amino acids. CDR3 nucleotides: TGTGCCAGCAGACCCGGGACAGGAAACTATGGCTACACCTTC. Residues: CASRPGTGNYGYTF.

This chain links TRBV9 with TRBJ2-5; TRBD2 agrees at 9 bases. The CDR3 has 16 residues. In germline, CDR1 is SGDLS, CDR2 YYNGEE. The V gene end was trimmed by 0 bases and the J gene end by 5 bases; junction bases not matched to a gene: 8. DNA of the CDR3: TGTGCCAGCAGCGTAGGCGGGGGGGCTGTGGTGGAGACCCAGTACTTC. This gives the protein CASSVGGGAVVETQYF.

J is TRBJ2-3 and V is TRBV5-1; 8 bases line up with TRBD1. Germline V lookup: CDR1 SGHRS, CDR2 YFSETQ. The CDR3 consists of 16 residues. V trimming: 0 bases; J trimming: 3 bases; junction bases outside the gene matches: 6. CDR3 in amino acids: CASSLVVTGETDTQYF. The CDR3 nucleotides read TGCGCCAGCAGCTTGGTTGTGACAGGGGAAACAGATACGCAGTATTTT. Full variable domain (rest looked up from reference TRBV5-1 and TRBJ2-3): KAGVTQTPRYLIKTRGQQVTLSCSPISGHRSVSWYQQTPGQGLQFLFEYFSETQRNKGNFPGRFSGRQFSNSRSEMNVSTLELGDSALYLCASSLVVTGETDTQYFGPGTRLTVL.

DNA of the CDR3: TGTGCCAGCAGCTTGGGACAAGCAATCGTGGCTTTCTTT. As protein: CASSLGQAIVAFF. The gene calls are TRBV5-6 and TRBJ1-1; D gene ambiguous. Germline CDR1 is SGHDT and CDR2 is YYEEEE. The CDR3 runs to 13 residues. The ends were cut back, 0 bases at V and 11 bases at J, with 14 bases in the middle.

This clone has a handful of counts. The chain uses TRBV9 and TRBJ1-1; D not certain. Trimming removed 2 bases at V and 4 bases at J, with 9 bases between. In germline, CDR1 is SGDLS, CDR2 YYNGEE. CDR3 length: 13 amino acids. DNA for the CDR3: TGTGCCAGCAGCGTCTATGAGGGCACTGAAGCTTTCTTT. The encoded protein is CASSVYEGTEAFF.

The chain's CDR3 is CASTEGRRVFHEQYF. The CDR3 DNA follows: TGTGCCAGCACCGAGGGGAGGAGGGTCTTTCACGAGCAGTACTTC. V usage is TRBV21-1 and J usage is TRBJ2-7; no DNA check was done on the table's D call, TRBD2. TRBV21-1 is designated a pseudogene. There are 15 residues in the CDR3.

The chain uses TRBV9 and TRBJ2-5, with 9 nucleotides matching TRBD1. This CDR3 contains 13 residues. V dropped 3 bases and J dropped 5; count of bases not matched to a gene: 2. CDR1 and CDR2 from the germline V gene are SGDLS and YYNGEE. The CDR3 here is CASSGTGEETQYF. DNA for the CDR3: TGTGCCAGCAGCGGGACAGGGGAGGAGACCCAGTACTTC.

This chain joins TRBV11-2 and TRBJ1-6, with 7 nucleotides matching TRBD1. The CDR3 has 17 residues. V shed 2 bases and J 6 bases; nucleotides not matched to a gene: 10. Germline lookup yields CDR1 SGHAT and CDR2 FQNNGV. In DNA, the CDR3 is TGTGCCAGCAGCTTATTTTTAAGGGGGCAAAGTAATTCACCCCTCCACTTT. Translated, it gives CASSLFLRGQSNSPLHF.

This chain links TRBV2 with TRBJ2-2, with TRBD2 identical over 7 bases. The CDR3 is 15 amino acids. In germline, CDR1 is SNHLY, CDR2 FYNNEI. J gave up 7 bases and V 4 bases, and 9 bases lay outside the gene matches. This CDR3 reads CASSGWSGEFGELFF. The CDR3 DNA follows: TGTGCCAGCAGTGGATGGAGCGGGGAATTCGGGGAGCTGTTTTTT.

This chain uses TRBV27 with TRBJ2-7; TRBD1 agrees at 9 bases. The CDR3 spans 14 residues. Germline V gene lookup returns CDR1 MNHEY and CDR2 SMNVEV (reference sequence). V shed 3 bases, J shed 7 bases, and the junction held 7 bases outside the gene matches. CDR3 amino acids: CASSFMGQGEEQYF. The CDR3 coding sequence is TGTGCCAGCAGTTTCATGGGACAGGGAGAAGAGCAGTACTTC.

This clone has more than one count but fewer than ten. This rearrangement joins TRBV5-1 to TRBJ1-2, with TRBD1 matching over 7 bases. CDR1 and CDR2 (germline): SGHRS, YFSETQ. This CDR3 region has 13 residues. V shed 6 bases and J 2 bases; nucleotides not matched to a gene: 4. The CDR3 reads CASTETGNYGYTF. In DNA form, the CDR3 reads TGCGCCAGCACCGAGACAGGGAACTATGGCTACACCTTC.

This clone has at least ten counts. The DNA of the CDR3 is TGTGCCAGCAGCCAAGATAGCGGACGCTACACCTTC. Translated: CASSQDSGRYTF. The chain couples TRBV3-1 (or the pseudogene TRBV3-2) to TRBJ1-2; D not resolved. Germline lookup yields CDR1 LGHDT and CDR2 YNNKEL (reference sequence). Trimming shortened V by 0 bases and J by 9 bases, and 8 bases separated the two germline ends. This CDR3 has 12 residues.